The 12 T cell receptor beta chains below all came from one sample that was sequenced in a study of T cells in Graves' hyperthyroidism and ophthalmopathy. Using RNA transcripts as the source, TCR beta CDR3 regions were amplified. The TCR CDR3 first-round RT-PCR relied on the HTBI primer set. MiXCR, run by TCRdb on the multiplex PCR reads, gives a single entry per CDR3 protein. The profile shows around 400,000 distinct CDR3 sequences, 12% to 15% of them singletons. Sequenced input: blood. The source of these receptors is a woman aged 55 to 70 with Graves' ophthalmopathy.

J is TRBJ1-2 and V is TRBV2; perhaps TRBD1 as D (5 bases). The V and J ends lost 0 bases and 2 bases respectively, with 7 bases between them. Germline V gives CDR1 SNHLY, CDR2 FYNNEI. The CDR3 is 14 residues long. The CDR3 DNA reads TGTGCCAGCAGTGAAGCAGCAGGGAACTATGGCTACACCTTC. Its translation is CASSEAAGNYGYTF.

At least ten counts were recorded for this clonotype. The chain has TRBV7-8 and TRBJ2-1; 11 bases line up with TRBD1. Trimming took 3 bases from V and 6 from J; bases not matched to a gene: 1. The CDR3 runs 14 residues. Germline-derived CDR1 and CDR2 are SGHVS and FQNEAQ. The chain's CDR3 is CASSLGTGGNEQFF. CDR3 coding DNA: TGTGCCAGCAGCTTGGGGACAGGGGGCAATGAGCAGTTCTTC.

This clonotype was detected a few times. This sequence joins TRBV19 and TRBJ1-4, with D unclear. CDR1 is LNHDA and CDR2 is SQIVND in the germline V gene (reference sequence). V lost 4 bases and J lost 5, with 17 bases in between. The CDR3 sequence is 16 residues long. The CDR3 reads CASSTPLGGTNEKLFF. CDR3 coding DNA: TGTGCCAGTAGTACTCCACTCGGAGGTACGAATGAAAAACTGTTTTTT.

This clonotype has at least ten counts. The chain is built from TRBV12-3 or TRBV12-4 and TRBJ1-4; no clear D gene. The CDR3 runs 17 residues. The V gene lost 7 bases and the J gene lost 4 bases, with 22 bases spanning the gap. The CDR3 coding sequence is TGTGCCAGCACGATCAGACAACTCTCTGCCCTTAATGAAAAACTGTTTTTT. It codes for CASTIRQLSALNEKLFF.

This clonotype occurred many times. The V and J genes are TRBV30 and TRBJ2-7; D not resolved. The CDR3 totals 13 residues. Trimming removed 0 bases at V and 2 bases at J, with 8 bases between. CDR1 GTSNPN and CDR2 SVGIG come from the germline V gene (reference sequence). DNA of the CDR3: TGTGCCTGGAGTGTAGGGCCAGCCTACGAGCAGTACTTC. It specifies CAWSVGPAYEQYF.

This clonotype came up many times. The V call is TRBV28, the J call TRBJ2-1, with TRBD2 identical over 8 bases. The V segment lost 7 bases and the J segment 8 bases; nucleotides outside the gene matches: 13. The germline V gene encodes CDR1 MDHEN and CDR2 SYDVKM. The CDR3 runs 15 residues. CDR3 protein: CASKSQAGAADEQFF. The CDR3, as DNA: TGTGCCAGCAAATCCCAAGCGGGAGCCGCCGATGAGCAGTTCTTC.

This clonotype is a singleton in its sample. A much larger clone is a single base away; this may be a read error. The chain recombines TRBV12-5 with TRBJ1-1; D perhaps matches TRBD1 (5 bases). In germline, CDR1 is LGHNT, CDR2 FRNRAP. This CDR3 is built from 13 residues. CDR3 region: CASGLWGSTGAFF. In nucleotides, the CDR3 is TGTGCTAGTGGTTTGTGGGGCAGCACTGGAGCTTTCTTT.

This sequence joins TRBV6-1 and TRBJ2-1, with D maybe TRBD1 (7 bases). The CDR3 runs 13 residues. V lost 9 bases to trimming and J lost 6 bases, with 15 bases between them. Looked up from germline, CDR1 is MNHNS and CDR2 is SASEGT. Here the CDR3 DNA reads TGTGCCAGTAGCGGAGCAGGGGGCAATGAGCAGTTCTTC. It translates to CASSGAGGNEQFF.

The rearrangement joins TRBV5-5 to TRBJ1-1; D might be TRBD1 (6 bases). The V and J ends lost 4 bases and 1 base respectively, with 14 bases between them. Germline V gene lookup returns CDR1 SGHKS and CDR2 YYEKEE (reference sequence). The CDR3 contains 15 residues. The CDR3 loop reads CASSREPTGNTEAFF. The CDR3 nucleotides are TGTGCCAGCAGCCGAGAGCCGACAGGGAACACTGAAGCTTTCTTT.

Ten or more counts support this clonotype. The chain recombines TRBV28 with TRBJ1-5, with D possibly TRBD1 on 5 matching bases. CDR1 and CDR2 (germline): MDHEN, SYDVKM. Deletions cut 4 bases from V and 6 bases from J, with 19 bases between. The CDR3 has 16 amino acids. Here the CDR3 DNA reads TGTGCCAGCAGTTCCACAGGAGGCGGTTATCTTCAGCCCCAGCATTTT. This encodes CASSSTGGGYLQPQHF. Complete variable domain (other parts from reference TRBV28 and TRBJ1-5): DVKVTQSSRYLVKRTGEKVFLECVQDMDHENMFWYRQDPGLGLRLIYFSYDVKMKEKGDIPEGYSVSREKKERFSLILESASTNQTSMYLCASSSTGGGYLQPQHFGDGTRLSIL.

This clonotype was recorded many times. This sequence joins TRBV28 and TRBJ2-5; D tentatively reads TRBD1 or TRBD2 (6 bases each). V was clipped by 5 bases and J by 2 bases, with 18 bases between them. The V gene's germline CDR1 is MDHEN and CDR2 SYDVKM. There are 16 residues in the CDR3. The CDR3 bases are TGTGCCAGCAGTCCCCTAAGGGGGGACTTGCAAGAGACCCAGTACTTC. Protein product: CASSPLRGDLQETQYF.

This clonotype appeared many times. V and J are TRBV12-3 or TRBV12-4 and TRBJ2-3; unclear D gene. The CDR3 is 13 amino acids. Trimming left V 5 bases short and J 4 bases short, with 10 bases between. The CDR3 sequence is CASSRVGSDTQYF. The CDR3 nucleotides read TGTGCCAGCAGTCGCGTCGGCTCAGATACGCAGTATTTT.